This TCR beta chain was sequenced during a study of blood T cell repertoires in COVID-19. Study-wide background: The cDNA or gDNA used as material had been derived from T cells, B-cell-depleted T cells, or PBMCs.

Libraries were prepared by immunoSEQ multiplex PCR; TCRdb keeps only in-frame clonotypes and omits some of them. The sample consists of under 550,000 clones, roughly 90% of them appearing once. Sequenced: peripheral blood. This TCR derives from a man aged 18-30 years with COVID-19, enrolled during active disease.

CDR3 amino acids: CASSPGGWGTDTQYF. The CDR3 region has the DNA TGTGCCAGCAGCCCAGGGGGATGGGGCACAGATACGCAGTATTTT. This chain links TRBV5-4 with TRBJ2-3, with 7 bases aligning to TRBD1. CDR3 length: 15 amino acids. Germline V gives CDR1 SGHNT, CDR2 YYREEE (reference sequence). J was trimmed by 1 base and V by 4 bases; bases with no gene match: 6.